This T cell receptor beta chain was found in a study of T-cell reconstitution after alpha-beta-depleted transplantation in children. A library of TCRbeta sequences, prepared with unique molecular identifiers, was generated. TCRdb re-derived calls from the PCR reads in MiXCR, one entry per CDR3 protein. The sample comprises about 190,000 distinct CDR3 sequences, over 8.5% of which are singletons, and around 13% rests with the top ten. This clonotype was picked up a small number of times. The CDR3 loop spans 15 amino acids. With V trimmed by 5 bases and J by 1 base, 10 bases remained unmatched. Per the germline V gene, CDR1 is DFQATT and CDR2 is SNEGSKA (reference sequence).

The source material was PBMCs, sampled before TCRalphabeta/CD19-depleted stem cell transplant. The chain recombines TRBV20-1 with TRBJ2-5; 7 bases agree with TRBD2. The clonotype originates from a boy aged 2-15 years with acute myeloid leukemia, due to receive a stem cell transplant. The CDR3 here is CSADYGLAVQETQYF. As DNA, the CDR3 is TGCAGTGCTGATTATGGGCTAGCGGTCCAAGAGACCCAGTACTTC.